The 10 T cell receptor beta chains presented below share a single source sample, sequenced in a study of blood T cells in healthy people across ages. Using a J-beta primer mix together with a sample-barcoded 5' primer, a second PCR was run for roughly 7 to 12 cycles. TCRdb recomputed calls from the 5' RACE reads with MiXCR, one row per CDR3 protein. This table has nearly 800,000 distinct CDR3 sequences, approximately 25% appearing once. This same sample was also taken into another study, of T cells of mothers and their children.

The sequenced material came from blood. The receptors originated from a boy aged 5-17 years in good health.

The chain's CDR3 is CASSEQGRVTSYEQYF. For the CDR3, the DNA is TGTGCCAGCAGTGAACAGGGAAGAGTTACCAGCTACGAGCAGTACTTC. The J gene is TRBJ2-5, the V gene TRBV2; a weak D match, TRBD1 (5 bases). The end of the DNA fits TRBJ2-7 better, so the J call may be wrong. Germline V CDR1 and CDR2: SNHLY, FYNNEI. The CDR3 has 16 amino acids.

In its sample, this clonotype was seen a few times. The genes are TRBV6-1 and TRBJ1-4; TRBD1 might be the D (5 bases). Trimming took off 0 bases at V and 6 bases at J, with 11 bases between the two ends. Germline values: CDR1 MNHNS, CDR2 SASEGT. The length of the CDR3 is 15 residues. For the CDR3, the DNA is TGTGCCAGCAGTGAAGCGGGGGGATCTCATGAAAAACTGTTTTTT. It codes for CASSEAGGSHEKLFF.

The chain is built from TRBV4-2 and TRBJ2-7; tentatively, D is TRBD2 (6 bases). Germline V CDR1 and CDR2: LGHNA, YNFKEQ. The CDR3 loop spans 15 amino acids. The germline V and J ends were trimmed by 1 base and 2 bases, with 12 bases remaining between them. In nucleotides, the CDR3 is TGTGCCAGCAGCCAAGGTGGGCGGGGACCCTACGAGCAGTACTTC. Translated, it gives CASSQGGRGPYEQYF.

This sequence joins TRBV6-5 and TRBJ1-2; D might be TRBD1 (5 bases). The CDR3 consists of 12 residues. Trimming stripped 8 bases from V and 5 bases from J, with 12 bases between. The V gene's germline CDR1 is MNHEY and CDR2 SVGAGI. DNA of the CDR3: TGTGCCAGCCGCCAAGGGGAATATGGCTACACCTTC. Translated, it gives CASRQGEYGYTF.

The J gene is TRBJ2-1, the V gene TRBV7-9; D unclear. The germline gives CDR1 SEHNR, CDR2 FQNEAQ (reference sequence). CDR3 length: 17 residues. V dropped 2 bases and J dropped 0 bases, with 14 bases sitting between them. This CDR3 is CASSLRSGVSSYNEQFF. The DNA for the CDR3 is TGTGCCAGCAGCTTACGGTCGGGTGTAAGCTCCTACAATGAGCAGTTCTTC.

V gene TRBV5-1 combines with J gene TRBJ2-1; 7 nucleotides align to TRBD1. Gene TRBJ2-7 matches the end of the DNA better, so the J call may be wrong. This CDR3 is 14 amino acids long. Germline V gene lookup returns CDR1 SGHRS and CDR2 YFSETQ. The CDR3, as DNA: TGCGCCAGCAGCTTGGGGGACAGCAACTACGAGCAGTACTTC. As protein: CASSLGDSNYEQYF.

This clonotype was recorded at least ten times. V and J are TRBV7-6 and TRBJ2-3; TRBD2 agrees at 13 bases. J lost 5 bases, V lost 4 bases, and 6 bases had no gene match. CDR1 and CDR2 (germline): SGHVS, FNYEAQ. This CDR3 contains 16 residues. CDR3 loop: CASSSLAGGPGDTQYF. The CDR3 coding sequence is TGTGCCAGCAGCTCACTAGCGGGAGGGCCGGGAGATACGCAGTATTTT.

In DNA, the CDR3 is TGTGCCACCTCGGGGCAAGAGACCCAGTACTTC. Translation: CATSGQETQYF. The V call is TRBV10-3, the J call TRBJ2-5; a weak D match, TRBD2 (5 bases). Between the trimmed V and J ends, which lost 10 bases and 2 bases, there was a span of 8 bases. CDR1 ENHRY and CDR2 SYGVKD come from the germline V gene. The length of the CDR3 is 11 residues.

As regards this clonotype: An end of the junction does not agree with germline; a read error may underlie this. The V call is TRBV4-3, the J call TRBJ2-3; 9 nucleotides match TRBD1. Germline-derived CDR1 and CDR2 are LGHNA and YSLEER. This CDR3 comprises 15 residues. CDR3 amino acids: CASSQDDRGTGTQYF. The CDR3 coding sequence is TGCGCCAGCAGCCAAGATGACAGGGGGACAGGTACGCAGTATTTT.

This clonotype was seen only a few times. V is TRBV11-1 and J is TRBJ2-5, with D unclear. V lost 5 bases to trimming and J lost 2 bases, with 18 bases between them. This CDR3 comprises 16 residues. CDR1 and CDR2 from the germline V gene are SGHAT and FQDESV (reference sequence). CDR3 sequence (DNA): TGTGCCAGCAGCGCCCGTTTTGGCGCCCTACAAGAGACCCAGTACTTC. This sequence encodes CASSARFGALQETQYF.